The 12 T cell receptor beta chains below were found in one sample sequenced in a study of T cells in women clearing cervical HPV infection. This table comes from immunoSEQ multiplex PCR, and its TCRdb copy is limited to in-frame clones, with some not included. Its clone listing holds tens of thousands of clones. Sequencing was done on a sample of blood buffy coat. Source of these receptors: a woman between 18 and 70 years old with a cervical HPV16 infection that either progressed to CIN3+ or cleared (not recorded which).

For this clone: Sequencing ends 3 residues short of the CDR3 end; the germline J gene provides the rest. V and J are TRBV19 and TRBJ2-3; possibly TRBD2 for D (6 bases). The CDR3 is made up of 14 amino acids. Germline V CDR1 and CDR2: LNHDA, SQIVND (reference sequence). V was shortened by 2 bases and J by 0 bases, with 6 bases between the two germline ends. This CDR3 reads CASSISGSTDTQYF. Partial CDR3 DNA: TGTGCCAGTAGTATAAGCGGGAGCACAGATACG.

In the case of this clone: Sequencing ends 3 residues short of the CDR3 end; the germline J gene provides the rest. The chain combines TRBV2 with TRBJ1-2; D unresolved. Trimming shortened V by 1 base and J by 0 bases, and 6 bases separated the two germline ends. The length of the CDR3 is 14 residues. The germline CDR1 and CDR2 sequences are SNHLY and FYNNEI. The CDR3 loop is CASSEGRTNYGYTF. The sequenced part of the CDR3 DNA is TGTGCCAGCAGTGAAGGGCGGACTAACTATGGC.

Notes on this clone: The read comes to an end 3 residues before the CDR3 does, leaving the germline J gene to fill in the end. V is TRBV7-8 and J is TRBJ2-3, with D maybe TRBD2 (6 bases). Germline V gene lookup returns CDR1 SGHVS and CDR2 FQNEAQ. The CDR3 extends over 16 amino acids. Trimming removed 5 bases at V and 4 bases at J, with 19 bases between. The CDR3 protein is CASSGRTGGLADTQYF. The CDR3 bases that were read are TGTGCCAGCAGCGGTCGTACCGGGGGATTGGCAGATACG. The full variable domain, rest sourced from reference TRBV7-8 and TRBJ2-3, is GAGVSQSPRYKVAKRGQDVALRCDPISGHVSLFWYQQALGQGPEFLTYFQNEAQLDKSGLPSDRFFAERPEGSVSTLKIQRTQQEDSAVYLCASSGRTGGLADTQYFGPGTRLTVL.

About this clone: The read is 3 residues too short to cover the CDR3 end, so that end is filled in from the germline J gene. The J gene is TRBJ2-3, the V gene TRBV20-1; D is possibly TRBD2 (5 bases). This CDR3 has 14 amino acids. Germline CDR1 DFQATT, CDR2 SNEGSKA (reference sequence). Here the CDR3 reads CSALRLPDGETQYF. The part of the CDR3 DNA that was read is TGCAGTGCTCTCCGACTACCGGACGGAGAGACG.

Concerning this clone: The CDR3 goes on 3 residues after the read ends, and that part is filled in from the germline J gene. The rearrangement joins TRBV18 to TRBJ1-2, with D perhaps matching TRBD1 (5 bases). This CDR3 contains 15 residues. From germline, CDR1 is KGHSH and CDR2 LQKENI. The V gene lost 3 bases and the J gene lost 3 bases, with 14 bases spanning the gap. Incomplete CDR3 DNA: TGTGCCAGCTCACCGGACCCCAGGGTGGACTATGGC. This codes for CASSPDPRVDYG. The whole CDR3 protein is CASSPDPRVDYGYTF. Filled out from reference TRBV18 and TRBJ1-2, the complete variable domain reads NAGVMQNPRHLVRRRGQEARLRCSPMKGHSHVYWYRQLPEEGLKFMVYLQKENIIDESGMPKERFSAEFPKEGPSILRIQQVVRGDSAAYFCASSPDPRVDYGYTFGSGTRLTVV.

Note on this clone: The read is 3 residues too short to cover the CDR3 end, so that end is filled in from the germline J gene. The V call is TRBV29-1, the J call TRBJ1-1; D remains unclear. The V end lost 2 bases, the J end lost 3 bases, and 25 bases lay between the germline ends. The CDR3 consists of 18 residues. The germline CDR1 and CDR2 sequences are SQVTM and ANQGSEA. The CDR3 bases that were read are TGCAGCGTTGAAAAAGGAACAGAACTTATAAAGGTGGACACTGAA. This gives the protein CSVEKGTELIKVDTE. The complete CDR3 reads CSVEKGTELIKVDTEAFF.

Regarding this clone: The read ends 3 residues shy of where the CDR3 ends; the end is completed using the germline J gene. The V gene is TRBV7-9, the J gene TRBJ1-3, with D tentatively TRBD1 (5 bases). CDR3 length: 15 residues. V was trimmed by 6 bases and J by 4 bases, leaving 16 bases between them. Germline CDR1 reads SEHNR; CDR2 reads FQNEAQ (reference sequence). The CDR3 DNA, read in part, is TGTGCCAGCAGTCCAAGTGGGGCTGCGGGAAACACC. Its protein product is CASSPSGAAGNT. The full CDR3 protein reads CASSPSGAAGNTIYF.

Turning to this clone: The CDR3 goes on 3 residues after the read ends, and that part is filled in from the germline J gene. This chain connects TRBV7-2 to TRBJ2-7; 7 positions match TRBD2. V lost 1 base and J lost 3; bases outside the gene matches: 0. Per the germline V gene, CDR1 is SGHTA and CDR2 is FQGNSA. The CDR3 consists of 13 residues. CDR3 DNA (partial): TGTGCCAGCAGCTTAGGGGACTACTACGAG. Translated, it gives CASSLGDYYE. The CDR3 in its entirety is CASSLGDYYEQYF.

Worth noting for this clone: Sequencing ends 3 residues short of the CDR3 end; the germline J gene provides the rest. The chain employs TRBV30 and TRBJ2-7; perhaps TRBD1 as D (5 bases). Trimming took 5 bases from V and 5 from J, leaving 13 bases between them. The CDR3 runs to 12 residues. CDR1 is GTSNPN and CDR2 is SVGIG in the germline V gene (reference sequence). CDR3 sequence reads: CAWGQGGNEQYF. CDR3 bases read: TGTGCCTGGGGGCAGGGTGGTAACGAG. Full variable domain (remainder filled in from reference TRBV30 and TRBJ2-7): SQTIHQWPATLVQPVGSPLSLECTVEGTSNPNLYWYRQAAGRGLQLLFYSVGIGQISSEVPQNLSASRPQDRQFILSSKKLLLSDSGFYLCAWGQGGNEQYFGPGTRLTVT.

As for this clone: The read ends 3 residues early relative to the CDR3; the germline J gene fills the gap. The rearrangement uses TRBV20-1 and TRBJ2-7, with D possibly matching TRBD2 (6 bases). Germline-derived CDR1 and CDR2 are DFQATT and SNEGSKA (reference sequence). V was trimmed by 6 bases and J by 0 bases, leaving 15 bases between them. There are 14 residues in the CDR3. Incomplete CDR3 DNA: TGCAGTGCCCAGGATGGGGGGAGCTCCTACGAG. As protein: CSAQDGGSSYE. The entire CDR3 protein reads CSAQDGGSSYEQYF.

A word on this clone: The read is 3 residues too short to cover the CDR3 end, so that end is filled in from the germline J gene. The V and J genes are TRBV19 and TRBJ2-1; D is unresolved. Trimming pared 7 bases from V and 5 bases from J, leaving 15 bases between. In germline, CDR1 is LNHDA, CDR2 SQIVND (reference sequence). The CDR3 is 14 amino acids. CDR3 bases read: TGTGCCAGTACCCTACCGGGTCCTCACAATGAG. Translation gives CASTLPGPHNE. The CDR3 in its entirety is CASTLPGPHNEQFF.

As for this clone: From the germline J gene comes the end of the CDR3, since the read stops 3 residues before it. The chain combines TRBV28 with TRBJ2-7, with TRBD1 as a possible D gene (6 bases). Trimming stripped 10 bases from V and 0 bases from J, with 16 bases between. The CDR3 is 14 amino acids. Germline-derived CDR1 and CDR2 are MDHEN and SYDVKM. The CDR3 bases that were read are TGTGCCACTGGAACAGACAGGAGCTCCTACGAG. Translating gives CATGTDRSSYE. The entire CDR3 sequence reads CATGTDRSSYEQYF. Using reference TRBV28 and TRBJ2-7 for the parts outside the CDR3, the full variable domain is DVKVTQSSRYLVKRTGEKVFLECVQDMDHENMFWYRQDPGLGLRLIYFSYDVKMKEKGDIPEGYSVSREKKERFSLILESASTNQTSMYLCATGTDRSSYEQYFGPGTRLTVT.